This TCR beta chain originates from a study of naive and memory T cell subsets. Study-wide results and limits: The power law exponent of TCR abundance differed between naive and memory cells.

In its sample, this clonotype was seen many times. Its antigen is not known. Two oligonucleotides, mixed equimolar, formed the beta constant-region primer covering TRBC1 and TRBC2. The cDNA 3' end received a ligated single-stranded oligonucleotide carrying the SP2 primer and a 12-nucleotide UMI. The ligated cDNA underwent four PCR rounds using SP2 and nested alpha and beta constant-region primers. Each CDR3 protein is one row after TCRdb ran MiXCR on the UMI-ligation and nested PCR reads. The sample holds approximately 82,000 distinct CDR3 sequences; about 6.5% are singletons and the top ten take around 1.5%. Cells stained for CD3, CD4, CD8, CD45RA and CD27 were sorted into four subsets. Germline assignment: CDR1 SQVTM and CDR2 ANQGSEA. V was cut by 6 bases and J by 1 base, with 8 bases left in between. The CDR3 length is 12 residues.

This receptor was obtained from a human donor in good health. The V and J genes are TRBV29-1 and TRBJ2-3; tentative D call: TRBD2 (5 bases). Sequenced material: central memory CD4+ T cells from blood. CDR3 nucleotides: TGCAGCGTCCAGGAGGGCACAGATACGCAGTATTTT. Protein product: CSVQEGTDTQYF.